The sequence of this TCR beta chain was determined in a study of cytomegalovirus exposure and HLA in healthy donors. Across the study: HLA-typed donors contributed 80 million or so unique TCRs, which were held in an early data release. Study observations and caveats: Later analysis showed TCR association rates varying by HLA locus, highest for DRB1 and lowest for HLA-C. With high specificity and sensitivity, the classifier reportedly diagnosed cytomegalovirus status. Within a later analysis, the majority of CMV-associated TCR beta chains appeared HLA-restricted.

On this clone itself: Its cognate antigen is unknown.

It was with 60 Vbeta and 13 Jbeta primers that the PCR ran. Method: immunoSEQ multiplex PCR; TCRdb's copy keeps in-frame clones and lacks some. The table includes 200,000 or so clones, roughly 80% detected once. The V gene's germline CDR1 is SGHTA and CDR2 FQGNSA. The V segment lost 2 bases and the J segment 5 bases; nucleotides outside the gene matches: 6. The CDR3 sequence is 15 residues long. Specimen: PBMCs. The chain carries TRBV7-2 and TRBJ2-3, with TRBD2 identical over 8 bases. The TCR originated in a man aged 30 to 45 in good health and CMV-seronegative. This chain's CDR3 is CASSLSGGLGDTQYF. The CDR3, as DNA: TGTGCCAGCAGCTTATCGGGGGGGCTAGGAGATACGCAGTATTTT. Variable domain in full (rest from reference TRBV7-2 and TRBJ2-3): GAGVSQSPSNKVTEKGKDVELRCDPISGHTALYWYRQSLGQGLEFLIYFQGNSAPDKSGLPSDRFSAERTGGSVSTLTIQRTQQEDSAVYLCASSLSGGLGDTQYFGPGTRLTVL.